This T cell receptor beta chain originates from a study of identifying expanded T cells in peripheral blood. Only in-frame clones appear in the TCRdb table, and some are missing; sequencing was by immunoSEQ multiplex PCR. This sample yields some 72,000 clones, of which 85% to 90% are seen a single time; about 3.3% belongs to the top ten. Trimming removed 2 bases at V and 2 bases at J, with 13 bases between. The CDR3 covers 15 residues. The germline CDR1 and CDR2 sequences are SGHTA and FQGNSA. This chain joins TRBV7-2 and TRBJ2-7; D unresolved. Sequencing used blood. This receptor was taken from a person between 18 and 75 years old in good health. The CDR3 DNA sequence: TGTGCCAGCAGCTTATCCCCGGGCTACACCTACGAGCAGTACTTC. Encoded protein: CASSLSPGYTYEQYF.